A selection of T cell receptor beta chains follows, all from one sample in a study of cytomegalovirus exposure and HLA in healthy donors. Sequencing was performed with immunoSEQ multiplex PCR; in TCRdb, only in-frame clones are kept and a portion is missing. The table includes around 80,000 clones, 85% to 95% detected once. Sequencing used PBMCs. These receptors all come from a woman aged 18 to 35 in good health and CMV-seronegative. Both conserved end residues are part of each CDR3. D genes are given only for firm matches. The size of a clone is reported for some rows only, either as once, few or many, or as a class for expanded clones.

j_gene: TRBJ2-3
d_gene: TRBD1
abundance: NA
v_gene: TRBV18
CDR3nt: TGTGCCAGCTCACCCGGGACAGGGGGTAAAGATACGCAGTATTTT
CDR3aa: CASSPGTGGKDTQYF

j_gene: TRBJ1-1
d_gene: NA
abundance: NA
v_gene: TRBV4-1
CDR3nt: TGCGCCAGCAGCCAGGCGATGGCAGGGGATCGAACTGAAGCTTTCTTT
CDR3aa: CASSQAMAGDRTEAFF

j_gene: TRBJ1-6
d_gene: NA
abundance: NA
v_gene: TRBV25-1
CDR3nt: TGTGCCAGCAGTGAGGCCCCATGGAATTCACCCCTCCACTTT
CDR3aa: CASSEAPWNSPLHF

j_gene: TRBJ2-1
d_gene: NA
abundance: NA
v_gene: TRBV18
CDR3nt: TGTGCCAGCCAGAGCGGAGCGGTGTACAATGAGCAGTTCTTC
CDR3aa: CASQSGAVYNEQFF

j_gene: TRBJ2-7
d_gene: TRBD1
abundance: NA
v_gene: TRBV5-1
CDR3nt: TGCGCCAGCAGCAACAGTCCGGACAGGGGGTCTGTGGCCTACGAGCAGTACTTC
CDR3aa: CASSNSPDRGSVAYEQYF

j_gene: TRBJ2-5
d_gene: TRBD2
abundance: NA
v_gene: TRBV7-2
CDR3nt: TGTGCCAGCAGCTTAACAATTAGCGGGGGGCCATGGGAGACCCAGTACTTC
CDR3aa: CASSLTISGGPWETQYF

j_gene: TRBJ1-4
d_gene: TRBD1
abundance: NA
v_gene: TRBV5-6
CDR3nt: TGTGCCAGCAGCTTCCGGACAGGGGCGAATGAAAAACTGTTTTTT
CDR3aa: CASSFRTGANEKLFF

j_gene: TRBJ2-7
d_gene: NA
abundance: NA
v_gene: TRBV15
CDR3nt: TGTGCCACCAGCAGAGCCCTCTCTTACGAGCAGTACTTC
CDR3aa: CATSRALSYEQYF

j_gene: TRBJ2-7
d_gene: NA
abundance: NA
v_gene: TRBV6-5
CDR3nt: TGTGCCAGCAGTTACCCGACACTGTCCTACGAGCAGTACTTC
CDR3aa: CASSYPTLSYEQYF

j_gene: TRBJ1-6
d_gene: TRBD1
abundance: once
v_gene: TRBV27
CDR3nt: TGTGCCAGCAGAGCCGGGACAGGGGGTAATTCACCCCTCCACTTT
CDR3aa: CASRAGTGGNSPLHF

j_gene: TRBJ2-7
d_gene: TRBD1
abundance: NA
v_gene: TRBV27
CDR3nt: TGTGCCAGCAGATCGACAGGGCTCTACGAGCAGTACTTC
CDR3aa: CASRSTGLYEQYF

j_gene: TRBJ2-3
d_gene: NA
abundance: NA
v_gene: TRBV9
CDR3nt: TGTGCCAGCAGCGTTCGCTACACAGATACGCAGTATTTT
CDR3aa: CASSVRYTDTQYF

j_gene: TRBJ2-7
d_gene: NA
abundance: NA
v_gene: TRBV6-5
CDR3nt: TGTGCCAGCAGTCCCAGGGAGGCGATCGAGCAGTACTTC
CDR3aa: CASSPREAIEQYF

j_gene: TRBJ1-2
d_gene: TRBD1
abundance: NA
v_gene: TRBV2
CDR3nt: TGTGCCAGCTCCCCACGGACAGGGATGTATGGCTACACCTTC
CDR3aa: CASSPRTGMYGYTF

j_gene: TRBJ2-5
d_gene: NA
abundance: NA
v_gene: TRBV7-6
CDR3nt: TGTGCCAGCAGCTTAGGGTGGAGGGTTGGGGCCCCGAAGACCCAGTACTTC
CDR3aa: CASSLGWRVGAPKTQYF

j_gene: TRBJ2-3
d_gene: NA
abundance: NA
v_gene: TRBV7-2
CDR3nt: TGTGCCAGCAGCGGGATCCGGGGTGGTGGCACGCAGTATTTT
CDR3aa: CASSGIRGGGTQYF

j_gene: TRBJ1-1
d_gene: NA
abundance: NA
v_gene: TRBV7-6
CDR3nt: TGTGCCAGCAGCCCTAAGCTGTCCATGAACACTGAAGCTTTCTTT
CDR3aa: CASSPKLSMNTEAFF

j_gene: TRBJ2-3
d_gene: TRBD2
abundance: NA
v_gene: TRBV5-1
CDR3nt: TGCGCCAGCAGCGCTAGCGGGATCGGAGATACGCAGTATTTT
CDR3aa: CASSASGIGDTQYF

j_gene: TRBJ2-3
d_gene: TRBD2
abundance: NA
v_gene: TRBV9
CDR3nt: TGTGCCAGCAGCGAGGGCCGCACGGGGGGATGGCGACGAGGCACAGATACGCAGTATTTT
CDR3aa: CASSEGRTGGWRRGTDTQYF

j_gene: TRBJ2-5
d_gene: TRBD2
abundance: NA
v_gene: TRBV5-4
CDR3nt: TGTGCCAGCAGCTTACGGGCAACGGGAGGACAAGAGACCCAGTACTTC
CDR3aa: CASSLRATGGQETQYF

j_gene: TRBJ1-3
d_gene: TRBD1
abundance: NA
v_gene: TRBV11-2
CDR3nt: TGTGCCAGCAGCGACAGGGGAAAGAAGGGAAACACCATATATTTT
CDR3aa: CASSDRGKKGNTIYF

j_gene: TRBJ2-1
d_gene: TRBD1
abundance: NA
v_gene: TRBV7-9
CDR3nt: TGTGCCAGCAGCTTAGCTCCGGGACAGGGGTTCAATGAGCAGTTCTTC
CDR3aa: CASSLAPGQGFNEQFF

j_gene: TRBJ1-2
d_gene: NA
abundance: NA
v_gene: TRBV4-1
CDR3nt: TGCGCCAGCGCCCAGTTGCCCACGAACTATGGCTACACCTTC
CDR3aa: CASAQLPTNYGYTF

j_gene: TRBJ1-5
d_gene: TRBD1
abundance: NA
v_gene: TRBV18
CDR3nt: TGTGCCAGCTCACCGAGACAGGGGAGGAGCAATCAGCCCCAGCATTTT
CDR3aa: CASSPRQGRSNQPQHF

j_gene: TRBJ2-1
d_gene: TRBD2
abundance: NA
v_gene: TRBV28
CDR3nt: TGTGCCAGCAGTTCCCTAACGACCGGACTAGCGTCGGTGTGTTTCTTC
CDR3aa: CASSSLTTGLASVCFF

j_gene: TRBJ2-3
d_gene: NA
abundance: NA
v_gene: TRBV6-5
CDR3nt: TGTGCCAGCAGTTACAAGGCGAGCGGTACGCAGTATTTT
CDR3aa: CASSYKASGTQYF

j_gene: TRBJ2-1
d_gene: NA
abundance: NA
v_gene: TRBV7-2
CDR3nt: TGTGCCAGCAGCCCAGACAGGGGAGGGCCTAGCAGCAATGAGCAGTTCTTC
CDR3aa: CASSPDRGGPSSNEQFF

j_gene: TRBJ1-1
d_gene: NA
abundance: NA
v_gene: TRBV5-5
CDR3nt: TGTGCCAGCAGCTTTGACAGAATCACTGAAGCTTTCTTT
CDR3aa: CASSFDRITEAFF

j_gene: TRBJ2-1
d_gene: NA
abundance: few
v_gene: TRBV19
CDR3nt: TGTGCCAGTAGTTTGGGGGGAGACTACAATGAGCAGTTCTTC
CDR3aa: CASSLGGDYNEQFF

j_gene: TRBJ2-2
d_gene: TRBD2
abundance: NA
v_gene: TRBV5-1
CDR3nt: TGCGCCAGCAGCTCTCCGGGACTAGCGTCCGGGGAGCTGTTTTTT
CDR3aa: CASSSPGLASGELFF

j_gene: TRBJ1-1
d_gene: TRBD1
abundance: NA
v_gene: TRBV2
CDR3nt: TGTGCCAGCAGGGTCCGGGACAGGGGGCGCAGCACTGAAGCTTTCTTT
CDR3aa: CASRVRDRGRSTEAFF

j_gene: TRBJ1-4
d_gene: NA
abundance: once
v_gene: TRBV7-9
CDR3nt: TGTGCCAGCAGCGTCTACAGGGTGGGTGAAAAACTGTTTTTT
CDR3aa: CASSVYRVGEKLFF

j_gene: TRBJ2-5
d_gene: TRBD2
abundance: NA
v_gene: TRBV7-2
CDR3nt: TGTGCCAGCAGCCCTTCGACTAGCGGGGGACAAGAGACCCAGTACTTC
CDR3aa: CASSPSTSGGQETQYF